These 5 T cell receptor beta chains came from one sample sequenced in a study of blood T cell repertoires in COVID-19. Sequenced by immunoSEQ multiplex PCR; TCRdb stores in-frame clones only, minus some. In the table there are about 320,000 clones, 87% of which are singletons. The sequenced sample was PBMCs or T cells enriched from blood (not recorded which). These receptors were collected from a woman under 30 who had recovered from COVID-19.

Worth noting for this clone: Compared with germline, one end of the junction differs, possibly owing to a read error. The chain is built from TRBV6-5 and TRBJ2-3; 9 positions match TRBD1. CDR1 and CDR2 from the germline V gene are MNHEY and SVGAGI. The CDR3 extends over 14 amino acids. CDR3 DNA: TGTGCCAGCAGTCCGACAGGGGGAACAGGTACGCAGTATTTT. As protein: CASSPTGGTGTQYF.

The count of this clone is one. The chain is built from TRBV7-8 and TRBJ2-7; the match to TRBD2 covers 11 bases. There are 14 residues in the CDR3. The V segment lost 3 bases and the J segment 2 bases; nucleotides outside the gene matches: 0. Looked up from germline, CDR1 is SGHVS and CDR2 is FQNEAQ. This CDR3 is CASSFSGRAYEQYF. For the CDR3, the DNA is TGTGCCAGCAGCTTTAGCGGGAGGGCCTACGAGCAGTACTTC.

The V call is TRBV18, the J call TRBJ2-3; a possible D gene is TRBD2 (6 bases). The germline V and J ends were trimmed by 6 bases and 9 bases, with 22 bases remaining between them. Looked up from germline, CDR1 is KGHSH and CDR2 is LQKENI. The CDR3 sequence is 15 residues long. The CDR3 DNA is TGTGCCAGCTCCCCTGCGGGAACCCACTTCGGGACGCAGTATTTT. Amino acid sequence: CASSPAGTHFGTQYF. Full variable domain (remainder filled in from reference TRBV18 and TRBJ2-3): NAGVMQNPRHLVRRRGQEARLRCSPMKGHSHVYWYRQLPEEGLKFMVYLQKENIIDESGMPKERFSAEFPKEGPSILRIQQVVRGDSAAYFCASSPAGTHFGTQYFGPGTRLTVL.

V gene TRBV6-2 or TRBV6-3 combines with J gene TRBJ2-1, with TRBD1 matching 8 bases. Germline loops: CDR1 MNHEY, CDR2 SVGEGT. The CDR3 has 16 amino acids. J gave up 10 bases and V 5 bases, and 16 bases lay outside the gene matches. CDR3 coding DNA: TGTGCCAGCAGTCAACTGGACAGGGCGGTAGTAAAGGAGCAGTTCTTC. Amino acid sequence: CASSQLDRAVVKEQFF.

V usage is TRBV6-5 and J usage is TRBJ1-2, with 8 bases lining up with TRBD1. This CDR3 has 15 amino acids. The germline V gene encodes CDR1 MNHEY and CDR2 SVGAGI. Trimming took 0 bases from V and 5 from J; bases not matched to a gene: 5. The CDR3 here is CASSYSDRQGYGYTF. For the CDR3, the DNA is TGTGCCAGCAGTTACTCAGACCGACAGGGGTATGGCTACACCTTC.